This paragraph reports one T cell receptor (beta chain). Its cognate antigen is unknown. Sequencing used immunoSEQ multiplex PCR; TCRdb keeps in-frame clones, though not all of them. The table includes just under 40,000 clones, 77% detected once. The germline V and J ends were trimmed by 0 bases and 0 bases, with 9 bases remaining between them. From germline, CDR1 is MNHEY and CDR2 SVGAGI. CDR3 size: 16 residues. Time point denoted: cycle 4 day 1 (C4D1), after 5 to 7 weeks of nivolumab. Relapse after autologous stem cell transplantation occurred in every patient, and brentuximab vedotin exposure varied. Patients reached a best response of complete response, partial response or progressive disease. This sample is part of a study of PD-1 blockade in classical Hodgkin lymphoma. Across the whole study: Patients were given intravenous nivolumab, 3 mg/kg, every 2 weeks. Study-wide points: Healthy donors were reported to have higher baseline TCR diversity than newly diagnosed patients.

The sequence came from a human donor with classical Hodgkin lymphoma. V usage is TRBV6-5 and J usage is TRBJ1-5, with D possibly being TRBD1 (5 bases). The material sequenced was peripheral blood mononuclear cells (PBMCs), taken before the fourth cycle of nivolumab. The CDR3 DNA sequence: TGTGCCAGCAGTTACTCCGCAGGGACTAGCAATCAGCCCCAGCATTTT. It is translated as CASSYSAGTSNQPQHF.